Given below is one T cell receptor (beta chain) in context. Its target is unknown. This sample stems from a study of cytomegalovirus exposure and HLA in healthy donors. Findings and limits, study-wide: The study flagged about 160 TCR beta chains as cytomegalovirus-associated. The TCR clusters that emerged in the first cohort tended, a later analysis found, to co-occur in the approximately 110 validation repertoires.

V lost 2 bases and J lost 5; bases outside the gene matches: 2. The CDR3 consists of 14 residues. In germline, CDR1 is SGHDT, CDR2 YYEEEE. Assay: immunoSEQ multiplex PCR; the TCRdb copy retains only in-frame clones and omits some. This table holds around 190,000 clones, around 86% found once. The chain combines TRBV5-6 with TRBJ2-7; TRBD1 matches at 12 bases. Source material: PBMCs. The sequence was collected from a man under 40 in good health and CMV-seropositive. As DNA, the CDR3 is TGTGCCAGCAGCTTTGGGACAGGGGGCCACGAGCAGTACTTC. This translates into CASSFGTGGHEQYF. Complete variable domain (other parts from reference TRBV5-6 and TRBJ2-7): DAGVTQSPTHLIKTRGQQVTLRCSPKSGHDTVSWYQQALGQGPQFIFQYYEEEERQRGNFPDRFSGHQFPNYSSELNVNALLLGDSALYLCASSFGTGGHEQYFGPGTRLTVT.